This TCR beta chain was recorded in a study of blood T cell repertoires in COVID-19. Study in general: Whether acute or convalescent, the COVID-19 samples came from the United States, Italy and Spain. In each case, the material was cDNA or gDNA derived from T cells, B-cell-depleted T cells, or PBMCs.

In the authors' methods: Reference gene primer amplification yielded estimated nucleated cell counts. TCRdb's table, derived via immunoSEQ multiplex PCR, lists solely in-frame clones and lacks some. V, J and clone size were drawn from that table, and D and trimming were deduced from the DNA. The sample lists around 67,000 clones, 87% occurring once. The CDR3 covers 14 residues. Looked up from germline, CDR1 is SNHLY and CDR2 is FYNNEI. In its sample, this clone was seen once. A junction end diverges from the germline sequence, so it may reflect a read error. The gene calls are TRBV2 and TRBJ2-1; 10 bases match TRBD2. Sequences were obtained from peripheral blood. The sequence derives from an elderly woman with acute or convalescent COVID-19. CDR3 amino acids: CAGLAERLAGDLVF. The CDR3 region has the DNA TGTGCCGGTCTTGCCGAACGTCTAGCGGGAGACCTGGTCTTC.